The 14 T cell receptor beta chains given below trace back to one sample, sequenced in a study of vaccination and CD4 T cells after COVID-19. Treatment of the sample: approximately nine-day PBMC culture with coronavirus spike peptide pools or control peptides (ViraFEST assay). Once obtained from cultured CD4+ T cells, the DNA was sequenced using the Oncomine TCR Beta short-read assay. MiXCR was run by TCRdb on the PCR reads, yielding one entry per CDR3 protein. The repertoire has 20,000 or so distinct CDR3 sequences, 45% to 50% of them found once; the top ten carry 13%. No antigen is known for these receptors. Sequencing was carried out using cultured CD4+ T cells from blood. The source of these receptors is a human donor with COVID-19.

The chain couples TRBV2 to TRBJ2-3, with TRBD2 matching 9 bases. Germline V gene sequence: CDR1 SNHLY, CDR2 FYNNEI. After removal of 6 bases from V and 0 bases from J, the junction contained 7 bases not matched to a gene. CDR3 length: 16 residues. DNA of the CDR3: TGTGCCAGCAGAACCGGACTAGCGATTAGCACAGATACGCAGTATTTT. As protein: CASRTGLAISTDTQYF.

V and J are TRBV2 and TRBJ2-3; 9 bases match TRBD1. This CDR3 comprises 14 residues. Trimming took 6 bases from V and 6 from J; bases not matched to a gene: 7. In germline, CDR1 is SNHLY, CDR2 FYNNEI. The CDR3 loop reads CASRGGTGSDTQYF. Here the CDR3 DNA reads TGTGCCAGCAGGGGCGGGACAGGGTCCGATACGCAGTATTTT.

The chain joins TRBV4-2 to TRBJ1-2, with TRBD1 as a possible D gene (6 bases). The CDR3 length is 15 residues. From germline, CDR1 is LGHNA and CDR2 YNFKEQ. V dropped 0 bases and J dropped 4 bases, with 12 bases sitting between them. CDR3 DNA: TGTGCCAGCAGCCAAGATCTTAACAGGGTCTATGGCTACACCTTC. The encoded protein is CASSQDLNRVYGYTF.

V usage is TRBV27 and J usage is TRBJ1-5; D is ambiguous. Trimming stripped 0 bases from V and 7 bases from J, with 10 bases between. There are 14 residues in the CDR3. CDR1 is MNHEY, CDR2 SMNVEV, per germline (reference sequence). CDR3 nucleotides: TGTGCCAGCAGTTTATCGCCCGGGGAGCAGCCCCAGCATTTT. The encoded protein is CASSLSPGEQPQHF.

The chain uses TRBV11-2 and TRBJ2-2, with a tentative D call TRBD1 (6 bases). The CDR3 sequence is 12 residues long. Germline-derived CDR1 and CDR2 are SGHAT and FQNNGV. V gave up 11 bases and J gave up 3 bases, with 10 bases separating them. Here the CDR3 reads CAGHRDTGELFF. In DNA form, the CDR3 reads TGTGCCGGACACAGGGACACCGGGGAGCTGTTTTTT.

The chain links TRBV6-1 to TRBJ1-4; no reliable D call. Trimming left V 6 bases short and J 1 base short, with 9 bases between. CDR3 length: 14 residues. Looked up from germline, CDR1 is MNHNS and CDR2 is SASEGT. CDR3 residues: CASSKRRTNEKLFF. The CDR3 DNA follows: TGTGCCAGCAGCAAGAGGAGAACTAATGAAAAACTGTTTTTT.

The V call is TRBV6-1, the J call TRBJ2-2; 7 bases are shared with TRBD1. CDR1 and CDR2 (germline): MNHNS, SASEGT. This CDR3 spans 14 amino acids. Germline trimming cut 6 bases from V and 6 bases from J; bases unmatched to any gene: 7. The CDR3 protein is CASRKQGPAGELFF. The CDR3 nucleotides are TGTGCCAGCAGAAAACAGGGGCCGGCCGGGGAGCTGTTTTTT.

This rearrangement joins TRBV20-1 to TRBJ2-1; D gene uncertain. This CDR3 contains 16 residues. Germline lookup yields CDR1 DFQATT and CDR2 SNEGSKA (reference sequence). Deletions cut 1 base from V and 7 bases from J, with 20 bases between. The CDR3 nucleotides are TGCAGTGCTAGAGTACAGTCCTTGAACATGGTGAATGAGCAGTTCTTC. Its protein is CSARVQSLNMVNEQFF.

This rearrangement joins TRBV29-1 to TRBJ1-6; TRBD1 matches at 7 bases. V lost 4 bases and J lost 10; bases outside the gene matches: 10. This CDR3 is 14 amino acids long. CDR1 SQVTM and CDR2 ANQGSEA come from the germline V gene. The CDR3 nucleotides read TGCAGCGTTGCCACAGGGGAGGACGGCTCACCCCTCCACTTT. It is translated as CSVATGEDGSPLHF. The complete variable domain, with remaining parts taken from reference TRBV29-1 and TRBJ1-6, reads SAVISQKPSRDICQRGTSLTIQCQVDSQVTMMFWYRQQPGQSLTLIATANQGSEATYESGFVIDKFPISRPNLTFSTLTVSNMSPEDSSIYLCSVATGEDGSPLHFGNGTRLTVT.

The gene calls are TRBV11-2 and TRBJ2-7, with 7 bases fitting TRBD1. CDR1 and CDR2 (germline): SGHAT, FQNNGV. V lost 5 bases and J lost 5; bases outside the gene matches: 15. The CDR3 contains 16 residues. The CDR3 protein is CASSPNLPTGSHEQYF. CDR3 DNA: TGTGCCAGCAGCCCCAACCTGCCGACAGGGTCCCACGAGCAGTACTTC.

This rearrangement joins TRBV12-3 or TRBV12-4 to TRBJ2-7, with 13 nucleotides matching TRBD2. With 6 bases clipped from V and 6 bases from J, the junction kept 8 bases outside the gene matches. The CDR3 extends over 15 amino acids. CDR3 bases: TGTGCCAGCAGGGTACTAGCGGGGGGGCCTACCGAGCAGTACTTC. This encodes CASRVLAGGPTEQYF.

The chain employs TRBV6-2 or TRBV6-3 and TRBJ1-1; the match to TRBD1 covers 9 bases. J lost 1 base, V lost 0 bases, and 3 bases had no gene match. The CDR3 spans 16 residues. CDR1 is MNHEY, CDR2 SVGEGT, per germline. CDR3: CASSYSTGGANTEAFF. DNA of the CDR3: TGTGCCAGCAGTTACTCGACAGGGGGAGCGAACACTGAAGCTTTCTTT.

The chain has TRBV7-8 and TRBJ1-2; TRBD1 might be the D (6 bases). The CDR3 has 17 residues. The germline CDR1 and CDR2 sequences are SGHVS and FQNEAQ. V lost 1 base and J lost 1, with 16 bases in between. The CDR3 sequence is CASSLGRGHPLNYGYTF. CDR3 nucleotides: TGTGCCAGCAGCTTAGGAAGGGGACACCCCCTTAACTATGGCTACACCTTC. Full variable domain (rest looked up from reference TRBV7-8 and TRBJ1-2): GAGVSQSPRYKVAKRGQDVALRCDPISGHVSLFWYQQALGQGPEFLTYFQNEAQLDKSGLPSDRFFAERPEGSVSTLKIQRTQQEDSAVYLCASSLGRGHPLNYGYTFGSGTRLTVV.

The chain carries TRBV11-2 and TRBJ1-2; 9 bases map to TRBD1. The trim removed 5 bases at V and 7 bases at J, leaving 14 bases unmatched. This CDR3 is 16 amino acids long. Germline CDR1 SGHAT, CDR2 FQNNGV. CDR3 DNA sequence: TGTGCCAGCAGCACCTACTCCGGGACAGGGAGGGGTGGCTACACCTTC. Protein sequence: CASSTYSGTGRGGYTF.